Below, one T cell receptor (beta chain) is given with its context. This sample was taken from a study of blood T cell repertoires in COVID-19. The wider study: Whether acute or convalescent, the COVID-19 samples came from the United States, Italy and Spain.

As processed by the authors: Reference gene primer amplification gave nucleated cell count estimates. This table comes from immunoSEQ multiplex PCR, and its TCRdb copy is limited to in-frame clones, with some not included. That table supplies the V and J calls and clone size; D and trimming were determined from the DNA. The sample consists of about 42,000 clones, 70% to 80% of them appearing once. Germline CDR1 and CDR2: SGHVS and FNYEAQ. Between the trimmed V and J ends, which lost 1 base and 10 bases, there was a span of 14 bases. This CDR3 comprises 15 residues. Material: peripheral blood. V usage is TRBV7-6 and J usage is TRBJ1-6, with D uncertain. The origin of this receptor is a woman aged 65 to 85 with acute or convalescent COVID-19. CDR3 sequence: CASSLGTDLRSPLHF. In DNA form, the CDR3 reads TGTGCCAGCAGCTTAGGGACTGACCTACGGTCACCCCTCCACTTT.